This T cell receptor beta chain emerged from a study of blood T cell repertoires in COVID-19. This table comes from immunoSEQ multiplex PCR, and its TCRdb copy is limited to in-frame clones, with some not included. This table has approximately 100,000 clones, around 84% appearing once. Input material: peripheral blood. The receptor's source is a man aged 60-69 years with acute or convalescent COVID-19.

This CDR3 is CASSPLLAGCLYEQYF. CDR3 nucleotides: TGTGCCAGCAGCCCATTACTAGCGGGGTGCCTCTACGAGCAGTACTTC. The genes are TRBV7-6 and TRBJ2-7, with TRBD2 matching over 10 bases. CDR1 and CDR2 from the germline V gene are SGHVS and FNYEAQ. CDR3 length: 16 residues. V lost 5 bases, J lost 3 bases, and 10 bases stayed unmatched.